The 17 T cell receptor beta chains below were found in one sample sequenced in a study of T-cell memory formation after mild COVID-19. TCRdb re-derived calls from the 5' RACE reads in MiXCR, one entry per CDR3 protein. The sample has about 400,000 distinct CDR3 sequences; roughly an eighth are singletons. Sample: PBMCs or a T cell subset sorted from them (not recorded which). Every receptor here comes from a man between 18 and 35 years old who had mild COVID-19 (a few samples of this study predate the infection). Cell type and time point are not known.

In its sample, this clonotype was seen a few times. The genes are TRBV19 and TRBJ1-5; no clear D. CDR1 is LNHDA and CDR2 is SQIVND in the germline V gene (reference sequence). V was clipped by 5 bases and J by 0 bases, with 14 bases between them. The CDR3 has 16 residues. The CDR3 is CASSVRRTYSNQPQHF. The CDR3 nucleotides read TGTGCCAGTAGTGTGAGGCGGACCTATAGCAATCAGCCCCAGCATTTT.

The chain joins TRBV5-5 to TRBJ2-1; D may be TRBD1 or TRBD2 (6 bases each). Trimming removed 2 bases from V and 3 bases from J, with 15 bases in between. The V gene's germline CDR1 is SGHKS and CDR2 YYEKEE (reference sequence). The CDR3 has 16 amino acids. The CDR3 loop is CASSFPGARYYNEQFF. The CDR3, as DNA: TGTGCCAGCAGCTTCCCGGGGGCCCGGTACTACAATGAGCAGTTCTTC.

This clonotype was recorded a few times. The CDR3 loop is CSASGGALRGELFF. In nucleotides, the CDR3 is TGCAGTGCTAGCGGGGGGGCTTTACGCGGGGAGCTGTTTTTT. This sequence joins TRBV20-1 and TRBJ2-2, with 8 bases fitting TRBD2. Looked up from germline, CDR1 is DFQATT and CDR2 is SNEGSKA (reference sequence). CDR3 length equals 14 residues. The V segment lost 3 bases and the J segment 7 bases; nucleotides outside the gene matches: 7.

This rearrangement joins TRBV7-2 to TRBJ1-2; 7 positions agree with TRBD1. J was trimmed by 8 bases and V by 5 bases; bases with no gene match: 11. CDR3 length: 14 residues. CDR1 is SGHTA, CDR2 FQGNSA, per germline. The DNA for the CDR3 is TGTGCCAGCAGCCCTAGACAGGGAAGCGCAGGCTACACCTTC. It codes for CASSPRQGSAGYTF.

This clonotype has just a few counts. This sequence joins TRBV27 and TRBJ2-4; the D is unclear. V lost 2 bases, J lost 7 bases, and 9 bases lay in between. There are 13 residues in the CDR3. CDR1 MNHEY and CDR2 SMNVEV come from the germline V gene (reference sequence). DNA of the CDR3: TGTGCCAGCAGTTTAGGGGTGACGAACATTCAGTACTTC. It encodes CASSLGVTNIQYF.

The CDR3 nucleotides are TGTGCCACCAGCAGAGATTGGGGGACAGGGGACACCGGGGAGCTGTTTTTT. Encoded protein: CATSRDWGTGDTGELFF. This chain uses TRBV15 with TRBJ2-2; TRBD1 matches 10 bases. V was clipped by 0 bases and J by 3 bases; unmatched bases: 4. Per germline, CDR1 LNHNV and CDR2 YYDKDF (reference sequence). The CDR3 runs to 17 residues.

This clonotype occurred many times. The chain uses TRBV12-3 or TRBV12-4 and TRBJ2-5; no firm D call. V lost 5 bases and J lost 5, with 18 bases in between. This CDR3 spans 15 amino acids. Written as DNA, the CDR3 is TGTGCCAGCAGTAGTGGCGCCGCGAGGCAGGAGACCCAGTACTTC. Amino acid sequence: CASSSGAARQETQYF.

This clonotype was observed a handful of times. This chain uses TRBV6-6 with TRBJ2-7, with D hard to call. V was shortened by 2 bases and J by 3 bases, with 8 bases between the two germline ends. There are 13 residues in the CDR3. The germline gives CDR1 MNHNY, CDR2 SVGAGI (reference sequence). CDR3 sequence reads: CASSYGVDYEQYV. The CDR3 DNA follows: TGTGCCAGCAGTTACGGGGTGGACTACGAGCAGTACGTC.

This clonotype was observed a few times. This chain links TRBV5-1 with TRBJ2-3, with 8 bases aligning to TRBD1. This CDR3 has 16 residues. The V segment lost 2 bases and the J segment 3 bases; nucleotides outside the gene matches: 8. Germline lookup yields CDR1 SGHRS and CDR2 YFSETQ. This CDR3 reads CASSLLSGGSTDTQYF. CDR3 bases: TGCGCCAGCAGCTTACTATCAGGGGGCTCTACAGATACGCAGTATTTT.

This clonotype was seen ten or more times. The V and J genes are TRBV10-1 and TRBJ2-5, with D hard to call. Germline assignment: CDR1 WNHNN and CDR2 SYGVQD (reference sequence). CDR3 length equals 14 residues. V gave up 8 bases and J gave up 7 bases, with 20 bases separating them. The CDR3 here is CASLGDPGGGTQYF. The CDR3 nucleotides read TGCGCCAGCTTGGGTGATCCCGGTGGTGGGACCCAGTACTTC.

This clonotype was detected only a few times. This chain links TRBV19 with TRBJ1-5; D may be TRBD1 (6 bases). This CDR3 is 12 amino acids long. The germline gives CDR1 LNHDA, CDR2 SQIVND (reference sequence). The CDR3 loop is CAIGQMDQPQHF. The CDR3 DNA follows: TGTGCGATAGGACAGATGGATCAGCCCCAGCATTTT.

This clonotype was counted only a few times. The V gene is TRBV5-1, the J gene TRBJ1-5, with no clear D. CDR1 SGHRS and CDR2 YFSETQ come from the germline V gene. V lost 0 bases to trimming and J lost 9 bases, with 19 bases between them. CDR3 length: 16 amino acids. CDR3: CASSLAATYLLGPQHF. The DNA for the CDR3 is TGCGCCAGCAGCTTGGCCGCGACCTACCTTCTTGGGCCCCAGCATTTT.

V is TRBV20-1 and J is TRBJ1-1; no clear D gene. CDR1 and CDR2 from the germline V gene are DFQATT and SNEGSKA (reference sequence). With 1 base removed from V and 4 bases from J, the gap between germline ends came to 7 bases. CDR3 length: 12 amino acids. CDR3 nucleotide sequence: TGCAGTGCTAGAGTCGCACGCACTGAAGCTTTCTTT. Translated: CSARVARTEAFF.

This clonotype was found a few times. The CDR3 DNA reads TGCGCCAGCAGCTTGCCACTAGCAGTCGGGGAGACCCAGTACTTC. Amino acid sequence: CASSLPLAVGETQYF. This chain uses TRBV5-1 with TRBJ2-5; D might be TRBD2 (6 bases). The CDR3 runs to 15 residues. Trimming took 1 base from V and 5 from J, leaving 15 bases between them. Germline lookup yields CDR1 SGHRS and CDR2 YFSETQ.

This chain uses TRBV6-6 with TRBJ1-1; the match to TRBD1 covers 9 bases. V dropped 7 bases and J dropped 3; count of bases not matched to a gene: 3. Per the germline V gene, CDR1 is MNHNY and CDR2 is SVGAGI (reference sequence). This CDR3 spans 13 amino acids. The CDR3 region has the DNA TGTGCCAGCACCAGGACAGGGGACACTGAAGCTTTCTTT. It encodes CASTRTGDTEAFF.

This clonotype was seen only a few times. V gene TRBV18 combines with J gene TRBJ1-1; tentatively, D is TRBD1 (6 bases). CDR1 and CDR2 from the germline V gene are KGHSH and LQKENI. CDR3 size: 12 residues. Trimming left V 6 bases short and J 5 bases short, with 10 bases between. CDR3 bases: TGTGCCAGCTCCCACAGGGAAACTGAAGCTTTCTTT. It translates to CASSHRETEAFF. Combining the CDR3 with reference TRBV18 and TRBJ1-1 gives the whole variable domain NAGVMQNPRHLVRRRGQEARLRCSPMKGHSHVYWYRQLPEEGLKFMVYLQKENIIDESGMPKERFSAEFPKEGPSILRIQQVVRGDSAAYFCASSHRETEAFFGQGTRLTVV.

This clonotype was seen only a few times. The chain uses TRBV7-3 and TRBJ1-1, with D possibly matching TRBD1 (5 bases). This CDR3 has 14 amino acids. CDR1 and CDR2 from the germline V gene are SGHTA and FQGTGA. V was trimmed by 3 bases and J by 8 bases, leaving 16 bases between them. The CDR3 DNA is TGTGCCAGCAGCTTGGACACTTTCCGCTCGGAAGCTTTCTTT. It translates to CASSLDTFRSEAFF.